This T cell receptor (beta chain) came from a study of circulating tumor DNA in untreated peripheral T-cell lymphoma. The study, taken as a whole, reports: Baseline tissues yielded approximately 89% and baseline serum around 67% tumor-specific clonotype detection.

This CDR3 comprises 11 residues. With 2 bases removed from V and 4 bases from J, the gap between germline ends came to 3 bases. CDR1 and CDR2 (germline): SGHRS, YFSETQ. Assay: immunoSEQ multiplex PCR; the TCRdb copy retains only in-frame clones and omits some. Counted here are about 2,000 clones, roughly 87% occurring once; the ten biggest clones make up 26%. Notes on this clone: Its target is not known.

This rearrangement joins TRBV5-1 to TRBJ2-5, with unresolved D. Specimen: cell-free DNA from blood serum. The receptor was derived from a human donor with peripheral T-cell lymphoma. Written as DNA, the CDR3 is TGCGCCAGCAGCTTTAGAGAGACCCAGTACTTC. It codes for CASSFRETQYF. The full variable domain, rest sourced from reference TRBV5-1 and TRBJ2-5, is KAGVTQTPRYLIKTRGQQVTLSCSPISGHRSVSWYQQTPGQGLQFLFEYFSETQRNKGNFPGRFSGRQFSNSRSEMNVSTLELGDSALYLCASSFRETQYFGPGTRLLVL.